This TCR beta chain derives from a study of T cell responses to AZD1222 COVID-19 vaccine. Comments on this clone: What it binds is unknown.

Study-wide points: The breadth and depth of Spike-specific TCRs increased once two AZD1222 doses had been given. Baseline seropositives among AZD1222 recipients totaled only five to seven.

TCRdb's table, derived via immunoSEQ multiplex PCR, lists solely in-frame clones and lacks some. This sample carries around 100,000 clones, roughly 90% of them seen once, and the ten largest clones take approximately 15%. V shed 3 bases and J shed 7 bases, with 10 bases lying between them. The CDR3 length is 13 residues. CDR1 SGHTA and CDR2 FQGNSA come from the germline V gene. Specimen: peripheral blood, collected on day 0 of AZD1222 vaccination. The gene calls are TRBV7-2 and TRBJ2-1; maybe TRBD1 (6 bases). This clonotype was sampled from an adult in good health. The CDR3 nucleotides are TGTGCCAGCAGCTTGGACAGAAGTAATGAGCAGTTCTTC. This sequence encodes CASSLDRSNEQFF.